This T cell receptor beta chain was sequenced during a study of blood T cell repertoires in COVID-19. Across the whole study: There were acute and convalescent COVID-19 samples, and they came from the United States, Italy and Spain.

Authors' data handling: For nucleated cells, counts were estimated from reference gene primer amplification. Profiling relied on immunoSEQ multiplex PCR, and the TCRdb table lists in-frame clones only, not all of them. For V, J and clone size, that table is used; D and trimming come from the DNA. The table shows tens of thousands of clones, with around four fifths occurring only once. This clone occurred many times. This CDR3 has 14 residues. In germline, CDR1 is SGHVS, CDR2 FQNEAQ. The V and J ends lost 1 base and 5 bases respectively, with 11 bases between them. The chain has TRBV7-8 and TRBJ1-2; D is unclear. Sequencing input: peripheral blood. The source of this sequence is a middle-aged man with acute or convalescent COVID-19. CDR3 protein: CASSLGAGPYGYTF. The CDR3 DNA follows: TGTGCCAGCAGCTTAGGTGCAGGCCCTTATGGCTACACCTTC.